The clone carrying this TCR beta chain has a count of ten or more. It was RNA transcripts that yielded the amplified TCR beta CDR3 regions. HTBI primers were the set used in a first-round RT-PCR of the TCR CDR3. In TCRdb, the multiplex PCR reads were re-called with MiXCR into one record per CDR3 protein. The sample lists roughly 740,000 distinct CDR3 sequences, about a sixth occurring once. The ends were cut back, 3 bases at V and 7 bases at J, with 10 bases in the middle. The CDR3 length is 12 residues. These data come from a study of T cells in Graves' hyperthyroidism and ophthalmopathy. This chain joins TRBV12-3 or TRBV12-4 and TRBJ2-7, with D maybe TRBD2 (6 bases). This TCR was sampled from a man between 18 and 35 years old with Graves' hyperthyroidism. The sample comprised blood. In DNA, the CDR3 is TGTGCCAGCAGTTTCGGGACTGAGGAGCAGTACTTC. Its protein is CASSFGTEEQYF.